This entry lists 19 T cell receptor beta chains sequenced from one sample in a study of blood T cell repertoires in COVID-19. TCRdb's table, derived via immunoSEQ multiplex PCR, lists solely in-frame clones and lacks some. The table has more than 300,000 clones, about 90% seen once; the top ten hold roughly 3.3%. Source material: peripheral blood. These receptors were collected from a woman younger than 35 who had recovered from COVID-19.

The chain uses TRBV5-6 and TRBJ2-7; tentative D call: TRBD2 (5 bases). The CDR3 spans 15 residues. Germline CDR1 is SGHDT and CDR2 is YYEEEE. Trimming took off 4 bases at V and 4 bases at J, with 18 bases between the two ends. This CDR3 is CASSTAGIQTYEQYV. CDR3 nucleotides: TGTGCCAGCAGCACAGCCGGGATTCAAACTTACGAGCAGTACGTC.

V gene TRBV6-2 or TRBV6-3 combines with J gene TRBJ2-1; 9 positions match TRBD1. The CDR3 extends over 17 amino acids. The V and J ends lost 5 bases and 4 bases, in that order; junction bases with no gene match: 12. Germline CDR1 and CDR2: MNHEY and SVGEGT. This CDR3 is CASSTQLGQGLYNEQFF. CDR3 DNA sequence: TGTGCCAGCAGTACTCAGCTGGGACAGGGTTTATACAATGAGCAGTTCTTC.

This chain joins TRBV11-3 and TRBJ2-5, with a possible D match to TRBD2 (5 bases). The V gene's germline CDR1 is SGHNT and CDR2 YENEEA. The CDR3 has 15 residues. The ends were cut back, 6 bases at V and 1 base at J, with 15 bases in the middle. CDR3 amino acids: CASSSRGEGQETQYF. CDR3 nucleotide sequence: TGTGCCAGCAGTTCCCGGGGAGAGGGCCAAGAGACCCAGTACTTC.

This chain connects TRBV7-2 to TRBJ1-2, with 8 bases fitting TRBD1. With V trimmed by 1 base and J by 7 bases, 5 bases remained unmatched. The CDR3 is 14 amino acids. Germline values: CDR1 SGHTA, CDR2 FQGNSA. The chain's CDR3 is CASSLVGTGAGYTF. In DNA form, the CDR3 reads TGTGCCAGCAGCTTAGTTGGGACAGGTGCTGGCTACACCTTC.

The rearrangement links TRBV10-1 to TRBJ2-2; D unresolved. V lost 2 bases and J 5 bases, leaving 12 bases between the germline ends. The CDR3 loop spans 15 amino acids. Looked up from germline, CDR1 is WNHNN and CDR2 is SYGVQD (reference sequence). The CDR3: CASSETTLNTGELFF. CDR3 DNA sequence: TGCGCCAGCAGTGAGACTACTCTAAATACCGGGGAGCTGTTTTTT.

J is TRBJ2-1 and V is TRBV24-1; 10 bases map to TRBD2. V lost 2 bases, J lost 3 bases, and 3 bases stayed unmatched. The germline V gene has CDR1 KGHDR and CDR2 SFDVKD. This CDR3 is 16 amino acids long. The CDR3 spells CATSDSIAGGYNEQFF. CDR3 coding DNA: TGTGCCACCAGTGATTCTATAGCGGGAGGCTACAATGAGCAGTTCTTC.

The V and J genes are TRBV29-1 and TRBJ2-2, with D possibly matching TRBD1 (6 bases). The germline V and J ends were trimmed by 6 bases and 5 bases, with 10 bases remaining between them. From germline, CDR1 is SQVTM and CDR2 ANQGSEA. The length of the CDR3 is 12 residues. The CDR3 loop is CSVGTMTGELFF. CDR3 in DNA: TGCAGCGTCGGGACAATGACCGGGGAGCTGTTTTTT.

A few counts support this clone. The chain employs TRBV5-1 and TRBJ2-3; 8 bases fit TRBD2. Germline values: CDR1 SGHRS, CDR2 YFSETQ. The V gene end was trimmed by 5 bases and the J gene end by 2 bases; junction bases not matched to a gene: 10. This CDR3 is 16 amino acids long. CDR3 region: CASSQNSGTYTDTQYF. DNA for the CDR3: TGCGCCAGCAGTCAAAATAGCGGGACATACACAGATACGCAGTATTTT.

The rearrangement links TRBV11-3 to TRBJ2-3; TRBD2 matches 11 bases. Trimming at V came to 5 bases and at J to 2 bases, leaving 6 bases not matched to a gene. The germline V gene encodes CDR1 SGHNT and CDR2 YENEEA. The CDR3 consists of 16 residues. The CDR3 sequence: CASSLRLAGTTDTQYF. The CDR3 DNA is TGTGCCAGCAGCCTGAGACTAGCGGGGACCACAGATACGCAGTATTTT.

CDR3 sequence (DNA): TGTGCCATCAGTGAAGACAGCCAATACAATGAGCAGTTCTTC. Its translation is CAISEDSQYNEQFF. V gene TRBV10-3 combines with J gene TRBJ2-1; D might be TRBD1 (5 bases). The CDR3 consists of 14 residues. The germline CDR1 and CDR2 sequences are ENHRY and SYGVKD. The V and J ends lost 3 bases and 4 bases respectively, with 10 bases between them.

The V and J genes are TRBV15 and TRBJ1-5; 8 bases are a match to TRBD1. Losses at the gene ends were 5 bases for V and 1 base for J; bases not matched to a gene: 10. This CDR3 has 17 amino acids. Per germline, CDR1 LNHNV and CDR2 YYDKDF (reference sequence). CDR3: CATSGRRQGRSNQPQHF. Written as DNA, the CDR3 is TGTGCCACCAGCGGACGCCGACAGGGGCGAAGCAATCAGCCCCAGCATTTT.

The V call is TRBV21-1, the J call TRBJ2-5; TRBD2 was called by the table and not checked on the DNA. TRBV21-1 is assigned pseudogene status. The CDR3 sequence is 15 residues long. The DNA for the CDR3 is TGTGCCAGCAGCGCCCGGCGGGGGGCCCAAGAGACCCAGTACTTC. It translates to CASSARRGAQETQYF.

This chain links TRBV7-9 with TRBJ2-2; 10 positions agree with TRBD1. The length of the CDR3 is 16 residues. The V and J ends lost 4 bases and 1 base, in that order; junction bases with no gene match: 3. The germline CDR1 and CDR2 sequences are SEHNR and FQNEAQ (reference sequence). CDR3 DNA: TGTGCCAGCAGCTCGACAGGGGGCGAGAACACCGGGGAGCTGTTTTTT. Residues: CASSSTGGENTGELFF.

V is TRBV24-1 and J is TRBJ2-1; TRBD1 matches 9 bases. Trimming at V came to 4 bases and at J to 11 bases, leaving 26 bases not matched to a gene. Germline V lookup: CDR1 KGHDR, CDR2 SFDVKD. The CDR3 consists of 20 residues. The CDR3 nucleotides read TGTGCCACCAGTGACTCACCGGGACAGGGTCTCTCGTATCCCCACGTTAAGCAGTTCTTC. As protein: CATSDSPGQGLSYPHVKQFF.

This clone appeared many times. The chain couples TRBV6-7 to TRBJ1-5; no clear D gene. TRBV6-7 is sorted into the ORF group, with uncertain function. V gave up 6 bases and J gave up 3 bases, with 12 bases separating them. CDR3 length: 14 amino acids. CDR3 loop: CASSGMEDNQPQHF. In DNA, the CDR3 is TGTGCCAGCAGCGGGATGGAGGACAATCAGCCCCAGCATTTT.

CDR3 region: CASSATQGHEQFF. CDR3 sequence (DNA): TGCGCCAGCAGTGCCACCCAGGGCCATGAGCAGTTCTTC. This chain uses TRBV10-1 with TRBJ2-1; a weak D match, TRBD1 (5 bases). Germline V gene sequence: CDR1 WNHNN, CDR2 SYGVQD (reference sequence). This CDR3 has 13 residues. V shed 4 bases and J shed 8 bases, with 12 bases lying between them.

V and J are TRBV10-1 and TRBJ2-4, with 9 bases lining up with TRBD1. There are 18 residues in the CDR3. The V and J ends lost 8 bases and 1 base, in that order; junction bases with no gene match: 15. CDR1 is WNHNN, CDR2 SYGVQD, per germline (reference sequence). Written as DNA, the CDR3 is TGCGCCAGCTTCGGGGACAGGGCTCCCAATAGGGCCAAAAACATTCAGTACTTC. It codes for CASFGDRAPNRAKNIQYF.

This clone was counted a few times. V usage is TRBV6-4 and J usage is TRBJ2-3; 11 bases agree with TRBD2. CDR1 is MRHNA, CDR2 SNTAGT, per germline. This CDR3 has 15 amino acids. The V segment lost 5 bases and the J segment 3 bases; nucleotides outside the gene matches: 4. CDR3 amino acids: CASSSTSGSTDTQYF. For the CDR3, the DNA is TGTGCCAGCAGTTCTACTAGCGGGAGTACAGATACGCAGTATTTT.

V is TRBV19 and J is TRBJ2-2, with D perhaps matching TRBD2 (6 bases). V dropped 0 bases and J dropped 2 bases, with 13 bases sitting between them. Germline-derived CDR1 and CDR2 are LNHDA and SQIVND (reference sequence). This CDR3 is 17 amino acids long. The CDR3 sequence: CASSIEGRAGNTGELFF. The CDR3 DNA reads as TGTGCCAGTAGTATAGAGGGAAGAGCGGGTAACACCGGGGAGCTGTTTTTT. Using reference TRBV19 and TRBJ2-2 for the parts outside the CDR3, the full variable domain is DGGITQSPKYLFRKEGQNVTLSCEQNLNHDAMYWYRQDPGQGLRLIYYSQIVNDFQKGDIAEGYSVSREKKESFPLTVTSAQKNPTAFYLCASSIEGRAGNTGELFFGEGSRLTVL.